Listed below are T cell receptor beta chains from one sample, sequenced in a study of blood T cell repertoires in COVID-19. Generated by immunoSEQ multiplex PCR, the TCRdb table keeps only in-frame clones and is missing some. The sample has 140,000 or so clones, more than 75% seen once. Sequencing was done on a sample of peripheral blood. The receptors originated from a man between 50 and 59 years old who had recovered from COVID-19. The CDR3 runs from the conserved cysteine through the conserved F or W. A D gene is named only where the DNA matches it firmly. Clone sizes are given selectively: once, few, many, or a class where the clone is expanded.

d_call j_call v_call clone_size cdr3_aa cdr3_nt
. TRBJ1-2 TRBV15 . CATSGYSGGRYGYTF TGTGCCACCAGCGGTTACAGCGGGGGAAGATATGGCTACACCTTC
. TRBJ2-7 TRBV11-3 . CASSLGGSYEQYF TGTGCCAGCAGCTTGGGGGGCTCCTACGAGCAGTACTTC
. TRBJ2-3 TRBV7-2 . CASSLAAGISGTDTQYF TGTGCCAGCAGCTTAGCGGCGGGGATATCGGGCACAGATACGCAGTATTTT
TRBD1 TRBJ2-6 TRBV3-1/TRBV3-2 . CASSQDVGGGSGANVLTF TGTGCCAGCAGCCAAGATGTAGGGGGCGGCTCTGGGGCCAACGTCCTGACTTTC
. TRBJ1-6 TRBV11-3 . CASSTGASYNSPLHF TGTGCCAGCAGCACCGGAGCCTCCTATAATTCACCCCTCCACTTT
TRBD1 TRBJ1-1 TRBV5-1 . CASSQPPGQGAVNTEAFF TGCGCCAGCAGCCAACCCCCGGGACAGGGGGCCGTGAACACTGAAGCTTTCTTT
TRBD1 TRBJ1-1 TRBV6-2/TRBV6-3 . CASSYAISAGQVPNTEAFF TGTGCCAGCAGTTATGCTATTTCTGCGGGACAGGTCCCGAACACTGAAGCTTTCTTT
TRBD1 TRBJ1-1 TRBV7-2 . CASSPQGEDTEAFF TGTGCCAGCAGCCCACAGGGGGAGGACACTGAAGCTTTCTTT
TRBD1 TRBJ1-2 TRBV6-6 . CASSSRPGQGFYGYTF TGTGCCAGCAGTTCTAGACCGGGACAGGGTTTCTATGGCTACACCTTC
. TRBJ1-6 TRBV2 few CASREGTHRSPLHF TGTGCCAGCAGGGAAGGGACACATCGATCACCCCTCCACTTT
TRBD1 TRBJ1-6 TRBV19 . CASSTSSGGYNSPLHF TGTGCCAGTAGTACCTCCTCAGGGGGCTATAATTCACCCCTCCACTTT
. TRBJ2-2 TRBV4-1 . CASSQDLARNTGELFF TGCGCCAGCAGCCAAGATCTAGCGAGGAACACCGGGGAGCTGTTTTTT
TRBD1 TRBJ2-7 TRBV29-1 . CSVRGQIYEQYF TGCAGCGTTAGGGGACAGATTTACGAGCAGTACTTC
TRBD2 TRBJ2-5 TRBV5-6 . CASSPRGGGGGGQETQYF TGTGCCAGCAGCCCCCGGGGTGGTGGCGGGGGGGGCCAAGAGACCCAGTACTTC
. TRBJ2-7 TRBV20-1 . CSARDVNEQYF TGCAGTGCTAGAGATGTCAACGAGCAGTACTTC
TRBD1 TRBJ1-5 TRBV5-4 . CASSLGGQGNQPQHF TGTGCCAGCAGCTTGGGGGGACAGGGTAATCAGCCCCAGCATTTT
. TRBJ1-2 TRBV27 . CASSLQGNYGYTF TGTGCCAGCAGTTTACAGGGGAACTATGGCTACACCTTC
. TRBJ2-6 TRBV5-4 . CASSLLSGNSGANVLTF TGTGCCAGCAGCTTGCTATCGGGGAACTCTGGGGCCAACGTCCTGACTTTC
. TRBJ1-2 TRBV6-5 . CASSAGVSYGYTF TGTGCCAGCAGCGCAGGGGTTAGCTATGGCTACACCTTC
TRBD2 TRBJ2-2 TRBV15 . CATSRDRVAGGRTGELFF TGTGCCACCAGCAGAGATCGGGTAGCGGGGGGGCGAACCGGGGAGCTGTTTTTT
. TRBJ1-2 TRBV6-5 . CATSKEGPLGGYTF TGTGCCACCTCCAAGGAGGGCCCGCTCGGTGGCTACACCTTC
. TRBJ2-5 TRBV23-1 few CASSQSGVKGETQYF TGCGCCAGCAGTCAATCAGGGGTAAAAGGGGAGACCCAGTACTTC
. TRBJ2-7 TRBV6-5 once CASSNRGGPYEQYF TGTGCCAGCAGCAACAGGGGAGGACCCTACGAGCAGTACTTC
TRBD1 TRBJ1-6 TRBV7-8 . CASSLRGPDSPLHF TGTGCCAGCAGCTTAAGGGGGCCCGATTCACCCCTCCACTTT
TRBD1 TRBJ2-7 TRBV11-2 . CASSDRATQQYF TGTGCCAGCAGCGACAGGGCTACGCAGCAGTACTTC
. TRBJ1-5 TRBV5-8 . CASSFQGNQPQHF TGTGCCAGCAGCTTTCAGGGGAATCAGCCCCAGCATTTT
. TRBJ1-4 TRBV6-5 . CASSFSTSNEKLFF TGTGCCAGCAGCTTCAGTACGTCGAATGAAAAACTGTTTTTT
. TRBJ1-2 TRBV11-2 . CASSLDSQGPYGYTF TGTGCCAGCAGCTTAGATTCTCAGGGCCCCTATGGCTACACCTTC
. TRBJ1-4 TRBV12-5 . CASGPRGGGTNEKLFF TGTGCTAGTGGTCCCCGGGGGGGCGGAACTAATGAAAAACTGTTTTTT
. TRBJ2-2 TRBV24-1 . CATSGGSNTGELFF TGTGCCACCAGTGGAGGGAGTAACACCGGGGAGCTGTTTTTT
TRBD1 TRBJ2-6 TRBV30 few CAWEGASGANVLTF TGTGCCTGGGAGGGGGCTTCGGGGGCCAACGTCCTGACTTTC
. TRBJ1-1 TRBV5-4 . CASSYNQDSLMNTEAFF TGTGCCAGCAGCTATAACCAGGACAGCCTCATGAACACTGAAGCTTTCTTT
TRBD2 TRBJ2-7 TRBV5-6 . CASSSGGGVSYEQYF TGTGCCAGCAGCTCCGGTGGGGGGGTCTCCTACGAGCAGTACTTC
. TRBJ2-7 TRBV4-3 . CASSRGVGSYEQYF TGCGCCAGCAGCCGGGGGGTAGGGTCCTACGAGCAGTACTTC
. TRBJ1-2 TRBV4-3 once CASSQGGGENYGYTF TGCGCCAGCAGCCAAGGCGGGGGGGAAAACTATGGCTACACCTTC
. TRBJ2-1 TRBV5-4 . CASSLEGIREQFF TGTGCCAGCAGCTTGGAGGGGATTAGGGAGCAGTTCTTC
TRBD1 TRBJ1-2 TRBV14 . CASSPGQGYGYTF TGTGCCAGCAGCCCAGGACAGGGCTATGGCTACACCTTC
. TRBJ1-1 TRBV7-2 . CASSLVGGGVGTEAFF TGTGCCAGCAGCTTAGTTGGGGGAGGGGTGGGCACTGAAGCTTTCTTT
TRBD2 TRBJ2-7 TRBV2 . CASSRPGTSGGTVSSYEQYF TGTGCCAGCAGTAGGCCCGGGACTAGCGGGGGGACCGTAAGCTCCTACGAGCAGTACTTC
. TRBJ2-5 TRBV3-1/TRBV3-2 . CASSQQGRETQYF TGTGCCAGCAGCCAACAGGGTCGAGAGACCCAGTACTTC
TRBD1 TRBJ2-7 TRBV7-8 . CASSLTIWGRGTHEQYF TGTGCCAGCAGCCTTACGATTTGGGGCAGGGGGACCCACGAGCAGTACTTC
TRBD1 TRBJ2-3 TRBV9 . CASSPRSDRAFDTQYF TGTGCCAGCAGCCCCCGATCGGACAGGGCTTTTGATACGCAGTATTTT
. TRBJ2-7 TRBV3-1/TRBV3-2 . CASSQGSRSYEQYF TGTGCCAGCAGCCAAGGAAGCAGGTCCTACGAGCAGTACTTC
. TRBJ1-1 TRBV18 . CASSVQGETEAFF TGTGCCAGCTCAGTCCAGGGTGAAACTGAAGCTTTCTTT
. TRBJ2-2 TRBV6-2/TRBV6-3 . CASSLGEGVYPNTGELFF TGTGCCAGCAGCCTCGGGGAGGGGGTCTACCCGAACACCGGGGAGCTGTTTTTT
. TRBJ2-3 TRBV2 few CASGRQRGTDTQYF TGTGCCAGCGGGCGCCAGCGGGGCACAGATACGCAGTATTTT